The rows below give T cell receptor beta chains drawn from one sample of a study of response to subunit inactivated influenza vaccine. In TCRdb, the RT-PCR reads were re-called with MiXCR into one record per CDR3 protein. Of a few hundred thousand distinct CDR3 sequences in the sample, 21% were seen once. The sequenced sample was PBMCs from blood, obtained less than 22 months after vaccination. These receptor sequences come from a man between 50 and 69 years old who received an inactivated influenza vaccine. CDR3s include the opening cysteine and the closing phenylalanine or tryptophan. The D gene is left open where the match is weak. The size of a clone is reported for some rows only, either as once, few or many, or as a class for expanded clones.

clone size: many; J gene: TRBJ1-6; D gene: .; V gene: TRBV12-3/TRBV12-4; CDR3 protein: CASSYAPSPLHF; CDR3 DNA: TGTGCCAGCAGTTATGCACCATCACCCCTCCACTTT
clone size: .; J gene: TRBJ1-5; D gene: TRBD1; V gene: TRBV6-2/TRBV6-3; CDR3 protein: CASSYSWKGASNQPQHF; CDR3 DNA: TGTGCCAGCAGTTACTCGTGGAAGGGGGCGAGCAATCAGCCCCAGCATTTT
clone size: .; J gene: TRBJ2-7; D gene: TRBD2; V gene: TRBV28; CDR3 protein: CASSPAGRAGYEQYF; CDR3 DNA: TGTGCCAGCAGTCCAGCGGGGAGGGCAGGCTACGAGCAGTACTTC
clone size: .; J gene: TRBJ1-1; D gene: TRBD1; V gene: TRBV20-1; CDR3 protein: CSAQTGRLNTEAFF; CDR3 DNA: TGCAGTGCCCAGACAGGGCGGTTGAACACTGAAGCTTTCTTT
clone size: .; J gene: TRBJ2-2; D gene: TRBD1; V gene: TRBV12-3/TRBV12-4; CDR3 protein: CASSYRQGGRTGELFF; CDR3 DNA: TGTGCCAGCAGTTACAGACAGGGCGGAAGGACCGGGGAGCTGTTTTTT
clone size: .; J gene: TRBJ2-3; D gene: .; V gene: TRBV5-6; CDR3 protein: CASSSRWAFSTDTQYF; CDR3 DNA: TGTGCCAGCAGCTCTAGATGGGCTTTTAGCACAGATACGCAGTATTTT
clone size: many; J gene: TRBJ2-5; D gene: .; V gene: TRBV7-2; CDR3 protein: CASSLAVSPQETQYF; CDR3 DNA: TGTGCCAGCAGCTTAGCGGTCAGCCCGCAAGAGACCCAGTACTTC
clone size: .; J gene: TRBJ2-3; D gene: TRBD2; V gene: TRBV20-1; CDR3 protein: CSAQSPGTNTDTQYF; CDR3 DNA: TGCAGTGCCCAATCTCCCGGGACTAACACAGATACGCAGTATTTT
clone size: few; J gene: TRBJ1-5; D gene: .; V gene: TRBV6-5; CDR3 protein: CASSYTGYNQPQHF; CDR3 DNA: TGTGCCAGCAGTTACACAGGCTACAATCAGCCCCAGCATTTT
clone size: .; J gene: TRBJ1-2; D gene: .; V gene: TRBV30; CDR3 protein: CAWSVPGPNYGYTF; CDR3 DNA: TGTGCCTGGAGTGTACCCGGGCCGAACTATGGCTACACCTTC
clone size: .; J gene: TRBJ1-2; D gene: .; V gene: TRBV2; CDR3 protein: CASSESGGYYGYTF; CDR3 DNA: TGTGCCAGCAGTGAATCGGGTGGGTACTATGGCTACACCTTC
clone size: .; J gene: TRBJ1-5; D gene: .; V gene: TRBV20-1; CDR3 protein: CSAVNPSGPQPQHF; CDR3 DNA: TGCAGTGCCGTAAATCCGTCAGGGCCTCAGCCCCAGCATTTT
clone size: .; J gene: TRBJ2-7; D gene: .; V gene: TRBV27; CDR3 protein: CASSSQVGSEYF; CDR3 DNA: TGTGCCAGCAGTTCACAGGTGGGGTCTGAGTACTTC
clone size: few; J gene: TRBJ1-1; D gene: .; V gene: TRBV5-1; CDR3 protein: CASAGQINTEAFF; CDR3 DNA: TGCGCCAGCGCTGGACAGATTAACACTGAAGCTTTCTTT
clone size: .; J gene: TRBJ2-1; D gene: TRBD2; V gene: TRBV2; CDR3 protein: CASSESQASGSSYNEQFF; CDR3 DNA: TGTGCCAGCAGTGAAAGTCAGGCGAGCGGGAGTTCCTACAATGAGCAGTTCTTC
clone size: .; J gene: TRBJ1-6; D gene: .; V gene: TRBV5-6; CDR3 protein: CASSHSPGSSYNSPLHF; CDR3 DNA: TGTGCCAGCAGCCATTCACCAGGGAGCTCCTATAATTCACCCCTCCACTTT
clone size: few; J gene: TRBJ2-3; D gene: .; V gene: TRBV5-1; CDR3 protein: CASTFADSRDTQYF; CDR3 DNA: TGCGCCAGCACCTTTGCGGACAGTAGGGATACGCAGTATTTT
clone size: once; J gene: TRBJ2-2; D gene: .; V gene: TRBV6-5; CDR3 protein: CASSYKGFGELFF; CDR3 DNA: TGTGCCAGCAGTTACAAGGGTTTCGGGGAGCTGTTTTTT
clone size: many; J gene: TRBJ1-6; D gene: .; V gene: TRBV12-3/TRBV12-4; CDR3 protein: CASSLRQVSYNSPLHF; CDR3 DNA: TGTGCCAGCAGCCTTAGACAGGTTTCGTATAATTCACCCCTCCACTTT
clone size: .; J gene: TRBJ1-5; D gene: TRBD1; V gene: TRBV12-3/TRBV12-4; CDR3 protein: CASSSGTGTFNQPQHF; CDR3 DNA: TGTGCCAGCAGTTCCGGGACAGGGACTTTCAATCAGCCCCAGCATTTT
clone size: many; J gene: TRBJ2-5; D gene: .; V gene: TRBV29-1; CDR3 protein: CSVLLSETQYF; CDR3 DNA: TGCAGCGTCTTGTTGTCAGAGACCCAGTACTTC
clone size: .; J gene: TRBJ2-7; D gene: TRBD1; V gene: TRBV28; CDR3 protein: CASMPLSPGTGNHEQYF; CDR3 DNA: TGTGCCAGCATGCCCTTGTCCCCCGGGACAGGGAACCACGAGCAGTACTTC
clone size: few; J gene: TRBJ1-3; D gene: .; V gene: TRBV11-2; CDR3 protein: CASSLGWLTAGNTIYF; CDR3 DNA: TGTGCCAGCAGCTTAGGCTGGCTCACGGCTGGAAACACCATATATTTT
clone size: few; J gene: TRBJ2-2; D gene: .; V gene: TRBV18; CDR3 protein: CASSPFNTGELFF; CDR3 DNA: TGTGCCAGCTCACCATTCAACACCGGGGAGCTGTTTTTT
clone size: .; J gene: TRBJ1-6; D gene: TRBD1; V gene: TRBV6-5; CDR3 protein: CASSSLDRGNSPLHF; CDR3 DNA: TGTGCCAGCAGTTCCCTCGACAGGGGGAATTCACCCCTCCACTTT
clone size: .; J gene: TRBJ2-3; D gene: .; V gene: TRBV5-1; CDR3 protein: CASSLEGRDTQYF; CDR3 DNA: TGCGCCAGCAGCTTGGAGGGCCGGGATACGCAGTATTTT
clone size: many; J gene: TRBJ1-3; D gene: TRBD1; V gene: TRBV20-1; CDR3 protein: CSAKSGTGVGNTIYF; CDR3 DNA: TGCAGTGCTAAATCCGGGACAGGGGTAGGAAACACCATATATTTT
clone size: .; J gene: TRBJ2-3; D gene: .; V gene: TRBV4-3; CDR3 protein: CASSQDRSGYGTDTQYF; CDR3 DNA: TGCGCCAGCAGCCAAGATAGGTCCGGGTACGGGACAGATACGCAGTATTTT
clone size: .; J gene: TRBJ2-2; D gene: TRBD2; V gene: TRBV4-3; CDR3 protein: CASSKTSGGGKAGELFF; CDR3 DNA: TGCGCCAGCAGCAAGACTAGCGGGGGGGGAAAAGCCGGGGAGCTGTTTTTT
clone size: few; J gene: TRBJ2-3; D gene: .; V gene: TRBV4-3; CDR3 protein: CASSQGTTTSTDTQYF; CDR3 DNA: TGCGCCAGCAGCCAGGGGACAACCACTAGCACAGATACGCAGTATTTT
clone size: .; J gene: TRBJ1-1; D gene: .; V gene: TRBV29-1; CDR3 protein: CSVEGRAGNYEAFF; CDR3 DNA: TGCAGCGTTGAGGGAAGGGCAGGGAATTATGAAGCTTTCTTT